These 16 T cell receptor beta chains came from one sample sequenced in a study of early stage breast cancer tumors. Profiled with immunoSEQ multiplex PCR; TCRdb holds only in-frame clones, not every one. The sample lists some 8,400 clones, roughly 80% occurring once. Sequenced sample: normal breast tissue next to the tumor. All receptors come from a person between 60 and 70 years old with breast cancer.

The genes are TRBV19 and TRBJ1-5; D gene ambiguous. The V end was cut by 10 bases, the J end by 10 bases, with 23 bases between. Germline V CDR1 and CDR2: LNHDA, SQIVND (reference sequence). The CDR3 is 14 residues long. The CDR3 loop reads CATEPVTPLRPQHF. The CDR3 DNA reads TGTGCCACTGAACCGGTGACACCTCTCCGCCCCCAGCATTTT.

V gene TRBV11-2 combines with J gene TRBJ2-1, with TRBD1 identical over 10 bases. There are 18 residues in the CDR3. V trimming: 0 bases; J trimming: 4 bases; junction bases outside the gene matches: 9. From germline, CDR1 is SGHAT and CDR2 FQNNGV. CDR3 protein: CASSLDQGTGAIYNEQFF. CDR3 in DNA: TGTGCCAGCAGCTTAGATCAAGGGACAGGGGCTATTTACAATGAGCAGTTCTTC. Using reference TRBV11-2 and TRBJ2-1 for the parts outside the CDR3, the full variable domain is EAGVAQSPRYKIIEKRQSVAFWCNPISGHATLYWYQQILGQGPKLLIQFQNNGVVDDSQLPKDRFSAERLKGVDSTLKIQPAKLEDSAVYLCASSLDQGTGAIYNEQFFGPGTRLTVL.

This chain connects TRBV30 to TRBJ2-3; maybe TRBD1 (6 bases). Germline CDR1 is GTSNPN and CDR2 is SVGIG (reference sequence). The V end lost 3 bases, the J end lost 0 bases, and 7 bases lay between the germline ends. The CDR3 has 13 residues. The CDR3 bases are TGTGCCTGGAGAACAGGGAGCACAGATACGCAGTATTTT. It encodes CAWRTGSTDTQYF.

DNA for the CDR3: TGTGCCAGCAGCTTTGTTCCTAGCGGGAACGATGAGCAGTTCTTC. This sequence encodes CASSFVPSGNDEQFF. The chain links TRBV11-2 to TRBJ2-1, with 9 bases matching TRBD2. Germline V gene data show CDR1 as SGHAT and CDR2 as FQNNGV. The J segment lost 8 bases and the V segment lost 3 bases, leaving 8 bases of the junction unmatched. This CDR3 contains 15 residues.

The V gene is TRBV9, the J gene TRBJ1-1; D remains ambiguous. Germline-derived CDR1 and CDR2 are SGDLS and YYNGEE. This CDR3 region has 14 residues. Trimming took off 0 bases at V and 3 bases at J, with 9 bases between the two ends. CDR3 loop: CASSVAYGYTEAFF. CDR3 sequence (DNA): TGTGCCAGCAGCGTAGCTTATGGGTACACTGAAGCTTTCTTT.

The CDR3 sequence is CAWSTGQEASPLHF. The CDR3 region has the DNA TGTGCCTGGAGTACGGGACAGGAGGCATCACCCCTCCACTTT. This chain joins TRBV30 and TRBJ1-6, with 8 positions matching TRBD1. Germline V gene lookup returns CDR1 GTSNPN and CDR2 SVGIG (reference sequence). Trimming cost V 2 bases and J 10 bases; bases outside gene matches: 7. The CDR3 totals 14 residues.

V usage is TRBV5-1 and J usage is TRBJ2-5, with no clear D. This CDR3 has 12 amino acids. V shed 5 bases and J shed 2 bases, with 7 bases lying between them. CDR1 is SGHRS, CDR2 YFSETQ, per germline. The CDR3 DNA follows: TGCGCCAGCAGAGTGGGTCAAGAGACCCAGTACTTC. It encodes CASRVGQETQYF.

V and J are TRBV27 and TRBJ1-1, with 8 bases identical to TRBD1. V shed 3 bases and J 3 bases; nucleotides not matched to a gene: 6. Germline V gene lookup returns CDR1 MNHEY and CDR2 SMNVEV (reference sequence). The CDR3 length is 15 residues. The CDR3 nucleotides are TGTGCCAGCAGTTTTTCAGGGGGCGGGTACACTGAAGCTTTCTTT. It translates to CASSFSGGGYTEAFF.

The J gene is TRBJ1-6, the V gene TRBV27; perhaps TRBD1 as D (5 bases). The CDR3 extends over 14 amino acids. V lost 0 bases and J lost 8, with 8 bases in between. CDR1 is MNHEY and CDR2 is SMNVEV in the germline V gene (reference sequence). The chain's CDR3 is CASSLSGVYSPLHF. CDR3 DNA sequence: TGTGCCAGCAGTTTATCGGGGGTTTATTCACCCCTCCACTTT.

Comment on this clone: The junction does not match germline at one end; this may be a read error. V usage is TRBV7-7 and J usage is TRBJ2-1; D remains ambiguous. CDR1 SSHAT and CDR2 FNYEAQ come from the germline V gene (reference sequence). The CDR3 consists of 15 residues. CDR3: CASSLGRTSYNEQFF. In DNA form, the CDR3 reads TGTGCTAGCAGTCTCGGTAGGACCTCCTACAATGAGCAGTTCTTC.

This chain uses TRBV27 with TRBJ1-3; D is undetermined. The CDR3 length is 16 residues. V was trimmed by 5 bases and J by 3 bases, leaving 17 bases between them. Germline CDR1 reads MNHEY; CDR2 reads SMNVEV (reference sequence). CDR3 nucleotide sequence: TGTGCCAGCAGTCCGTCGAAGGGTCTGAGTGGAAACACCATATATTTT. Protein: CASSPSKGLSGNTIYF.

CDR3 loop: CASPSIGSVKFLHF. The CDR3 DNA is TGTGCCAGCCCCTCCATAGGTTCGGTTAAGTTCCTCCACTTT. This chain joins TRBV6-1 and TRBJ1-6; no definite D call. Germline V gives CDR1 MNHNS, CDR2 SASEGT. With 8 bases removed from V and 15 bases from J, the gap between germline ends came to 23 bases. The CDR3 is 14 amino acids.

This chain links TRBV20-1 with TRBJ2-7; D is uncertain. Trimming removed 3 bases at V and 6 bases at J, with 6 bases between. Germline-derived CDR1 and CDR2 are DFQATT and SNEGSKA (reference sequence). CDR3 size: 10 residues. CDR3 protein: CSARSTEQYF. For the CDR3, the DNA is TGCAGTGCTAGGTCTACCGAGCAGTACTTC.

V gene TRBV5-1 combines with J gene TRBJ2-5, with D unclear. V was cut by 4 bases and J by 5 bases, with 15 bases left in between. From germline, CDR1 is SGHRS and CDR2 YFSETQ. This CDR3 is 14 amino acids long. CDR3 in amino acids: CASSPEWPLETQYF. The CDR3, as DNA: TGCGCCAGCAGCCCGGAATGGCCCTTGGAGACCCAGTACTTC.

This chain uses TRBV11-2 with TRBJ2-5, with TRBD1 matching over 8 bases. The V segment lost 4 bases and the J segment 3 bases; nucleotides outside the gene matches: 16. The V gene's germline CDR1 is SGHAT and CDR2 FQNNGV. The CDR3 is 18 amino acids. CDR3 residues: CASSSLGARTGSKETQYF. In DNA, the CDR3 is TGTGCCAGCAGCTCCCTAGGGGCCAGGACAGGGTCAAAAGAGACCCAGTACTTC.

The gene calls are TRBV7-2 and TRBJ1-1, with 7 bases lining up with TRBD1. The germline gives CDR1 SGHTA, CDR2 FQGNSA. J was trimmed by 0 bases and V by 5 bases; bases with no gene match: 9. The CDR3 is 16 amino acids. The chain's CDR3 is CASSHRTGRLNTEAFF. Here the CDR3 DNA reads TGTGCCAGCAGCCACCGGACAGGTCGGCTGAACACTGAAGCTTTCTTT.